This T cell receptor (beta chain) was identified during a study of blood T cells in healthy people across ages. The sample providers were healthy Caucasian people from Russia, aged roughly 6 to 95. Each donor had roughly 10 milliliters of peripheral blood drawn. As for this clonotype: The antigen remains unidentified.

Study-wide results and limits: Naive and antigen-experienced cells could not be conclusively compared, given unsorted PBMCs.

Together with a sample-barcoded 5' primer, a J-beta primer mix was included in a second PCR lasting about 7 to 12 cycles. TCRdb redid the calling of the 5' RACE reads with MiXCR, one entry per CDR3 protein. The sample has over 600,000 distinct CDR3 sequences, 35% to 60% seen once. The CDR3 covers 15 residues. Germline V gene sequence: CDR1 GTSNPN, CDR2 SVGIG (reference sequence). J is TRBJ2-5 and V is TRBV30; 7 nucleotides match TRBD2. With the DNA end fitting TRBJ2-7 better, the J assignment may be wrong. This receptor was obtained from a man aged 80 or over in good health. The material sequenced was blood. In nucleotides, the CDR3 is TGTGCCTGGAGTGTACCGGGGGGAGCTGCCTACGAGCAGTACTTC. Translation: CAWSVPGGAAYEQYF.